The 5 T cell receptor beta chains below were found in one sample sequenced in a study of blood T cell repertoires in COVID-19. Method: immunoSEQ multiplex PCR; TCRdb's copy keeps in-frame clones and lacks some. This repertoire shows 65,000 or so clones, over 75% found once; its top ten account for 14% to 15%. Sequencing input: peripheral blood. These receptors were collected from a man older than 75 with acute or convalescent COVID-19.

The chain has TRBV7-9 and TRBJ2-7, with D perhaps matching TRBD1 (6 bases). The CDR3 has 15 residues. V was pared by 0 bases and J by 7 bases, with 16 bases between. Germline values: CDR1 SEHNR, CDR2 FQNEAQ (reference sequence). The CDR3: CASSLARGTKGEQYF. The CDR3 bases are TGTGCCAGCAGCTTAGCGCGAGGGACAAAGGGGGAGCAGTACTTC.

The chain has TRBV11-3 and TRBJ1-1; tentatively, D is TRBD1 (5 bases). The ends were cut back, 7 bases at V and 5 bases at J, with 17 bases in the middle. The CDR3 is 14 residues long. Germline CDR1 reads SGHNT; CDR2 reads YENEEA. The CDR3 loop is CASNRREGRTEAFF. The CDR3 coding sequence is TGTGCCAGCAACCGGCGGGAGGGGAGAACTGAAGCTTTCTTT. The whole variable domain, remainder taken from reference TRBV11-3 and TRBJ1-1, is EAGVVQSPRYKIIEKKQPVAFWCNPISGHNTLYWYLQNLGQGPELLIRYENEEAVDDSQLPKDRFSAERLKGVDSTLKIQPAELGDSAVYLCASNRREGRTEAFFGQGTRLTVV.

Only one count was recorded for this clone. The chain combines TRBV5-6 with TRBJ2-7; D gene unclear. The CDR3 sequence is 14 residues long. Trimming cost V 1 base and J 6 bases, with 14 bases left between them. Germline V gives CDR1 SGHDT, CDR2 YYEEEE. The CDR3 DNA sequence: TGTGCCAGCAGCTTGACCCCGACATCAATCGAGCAGTACTTC. Translated: CASSLTPTSIEQYF.

The J gene is TRBJ1-4, the V gene TRBV19; 11 nucleotides align to TRBD1. Looked up from germline, CDR1 is LNHDA and CDR2 is SQIVND (reference sequence). The CDR3 is made up of 16 amino acids. J lost 6 bases, V lost 7 bases, and 10 bases had no gene match. CDR3 loop: CASKGQGEWMHEKLFF. Written as DNA, the CDR3 is TGTGCCAGTAAGGGACAGGGGGAGTGGATGCATGAAAAACTGTTTTTT.

The genes are TRBV5-6 and TRBJ1-2, with D possibly TRBD1 on 6 matching bases. The CDR3 runs 19 residues. Germline-derived CDR1 and CDR2 are SGHDT and YYEEEE. V lost 4 bases and J 6 bases, leaving 31 bases between the germline ends. This CDR3 reads CASSPLREGVNPPLNGYTF. In nucleotides, the CDR3 is TGTGCCAGCAGCCCCCTTAGGGAGGGGGTCAACCCACCCCTAAATGGCTACACCTTC.